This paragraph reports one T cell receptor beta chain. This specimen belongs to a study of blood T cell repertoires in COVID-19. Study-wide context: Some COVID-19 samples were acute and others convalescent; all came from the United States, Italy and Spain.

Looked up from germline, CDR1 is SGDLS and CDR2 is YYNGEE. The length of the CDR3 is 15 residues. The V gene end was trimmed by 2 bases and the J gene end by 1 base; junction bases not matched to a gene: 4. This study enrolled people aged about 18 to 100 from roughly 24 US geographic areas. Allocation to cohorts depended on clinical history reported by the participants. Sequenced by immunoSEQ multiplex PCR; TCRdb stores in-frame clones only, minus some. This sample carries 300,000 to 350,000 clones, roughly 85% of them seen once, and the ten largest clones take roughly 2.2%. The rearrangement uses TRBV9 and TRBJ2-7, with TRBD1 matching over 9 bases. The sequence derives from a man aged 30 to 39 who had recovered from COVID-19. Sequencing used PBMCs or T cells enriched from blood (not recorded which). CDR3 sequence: CASSVSGTGSYEQYF. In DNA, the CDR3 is TGTGCCAGCAGCGTCTCCGGGACAGGGTCCTACGAGCAGTACTTC.